This T cell receptor (beta chain) appears in the sequencing data of a study of cytomegalovirus exposure and HLA in healthy donors. Study results and caveats: In all likelihood, a cluster of highly shared sequence variants was a sequencing artifact. Follow-up analysis later connected one missense variant in DCLRE1C with trimming of TCR beta V- and J-genes.

The PCR had 60 Vbeta and 13 Jbeta primers. The method was immunoSEQ multiplex PCR; TCRdb's version includes in-frame clones alone and lacks a portion of them. The sample shows about 300,000 clones, 75% to 90% of them seen only once. Only a few counts were recorded for this clone. The antigen is unknown. This sequence was found in a man aged 40-49 years in good health and CMV-seropositive. The material sequenced was PBMCs.

This chain's CDR3 is CAWTRGYWYGYTF. The CDR3, as DNA: TGTGCCTGGACGAGAGGGTATTGGTATGGCTACACCTTC. The chain recombines TRBV30 with TRBJ1-2; D is undetermined. Germline assignment: CDR1 GTSNPN and CDR2 SVGIG (reference sequence). This CDR3 spans 13 amino acids. V shed 4 bases and J shed 5 bases, with 14 bases lying between them.